This T cell receptor (beta chain) stems from a study of CD8 T cells in seronegative destructive rheumatoid arthritis (dated by TCRdb to 2018 to 2020). For the study in its entirety: At the time of sampling, seven of the eight CND-RA patients were on biological drugs. Peripheral CD8+ TCRbeta repertoires of CCP-negative destructive rheumatoid arthritis (CND-RA) patients were compared with newly diagnosed seropositive RA, seronegative RA and healthy controls. Rather than undergoing new sequencing, the seropositive RA, seronegative RA and healthy control comparison cohorts were drawn from an earlier published TCRbeta dataset.

From cysteine to phenylalanine, the CDR3 is 16 amino acids long. Only the CDR3 DNA is retained, 48 bases long and in frame from the first base. The germline V gene (reference sequence) supplies CDR1 MNHEY and CDR2 SMNVEV. Cut back by 3 bases and 0 bases, the V and J ends lie 12 bases apart. General conclusions and limits of the study: With age adjusted for, CD8+ TCRbeta repertoires in CND-RA patients appeared less diverse and more clonal than repertoires in other RA subtypes. The study acknowledged the small size of the CND-RA cohort as a limitation. CND-RA repertoires showed more CMV-reactive and fewer influenza A-reactive CD8+ TCRbeta sequences than controls and other RA subtypes. A distinct set of enriched public clonotypes appeared to be carried by CND-RA patients, and this finding was interpreted by the authors as support for a separate disease subset. Because diagnostic samples were lacking, the TCR repertoire differences may partly reflect years of poor disease control rather than having been present at onset. Across the 110,000 or so clonotypes tested, no public clonotype enrichment survived Benjamini-Hochberg correction.

A negative result on the clinical CCP2 antibody test was shown by CND-RA patients, and progression of joint destruction was observed despite active therapy. All CND-RA patients were characterized by typical joint destruction in wrists and ankles and by failure of conventional anti-rheumatic therapy. Instead of being sampled at diagnosis, CND-RA patients were sampled after long disease histories, which in several cases spanned decades. Each patient provided fifty millilitres of EDTA-anticoagulated peripheral blood. Ficoll-Paque PLUS density gradient separation was used to isolate peripheral blood mononuclear cells. CD8+ cells were isolated from fresh or cryopreserved PBMCs by AutoMACS magnetic bead positive selection, with purity checked by flow cytometry. Genomic DNA was extracted with Nucleospin Tissue or Tissue XS kits and quantified on a Qubit 2.0 fluorometer. Following the manufacturer's instructions, genomic DNA from CD8+ cells served as the input for TCRbeta sequencing. A genomics technology centre in Finland performed the TCRbeta sequencing with the immunoSEQ assay. As for the original processing: The clonotype tables produced by the immunoSEQ preprocessing pipeline were converted into VDJtools format, and any non-productive clonotypes were filtered out. Samples with fewer than 10,000 reads were excluded, the remaining samples were subsampled to 10,000 reads, and six of the eight CND-RA samples met this threshold. Using the VDJtools CalcDiversityStats function on data subsampled to 10,000 reads, the Shannon-Wiener, Simpson and clonality indices were calculated. To infer antigen specificity, non-singleton TCRbeta clonotypes were hard-matched against VDJdb, with no mismatches permitted. CDR3 sequences that differed by one amino acid (Hamming distance 1) were grouped together into clusters with potentially shared antigen targets. Public clonotypes were tested for group enrichment with one-sided Fisher's exact tests after resampling groups to six samples, repeated ten times. The table comes from immuneACCESS by way of TCRdb, which keeps in-frame sequences with V and J called. Part of the clones is missing from these tables; in studies checked, under half for an unresolved V gene and the rest for unknown reasons. V and J calls plus clone size are reproduced from that table; the DNA served to infer D and trimming. The sample profile shows roughly 3,700 clones; 65% to 75% of them were found once. Clones ranked in the top ten supply under 40% of the sample.

Regarding this clone: The antigen it binds to is not known. Base qualities are not provided; no much larger clone lies one nucleotide away.

The sequenced material came from CD8+ T cells from blood. Recombination connected TRBV27 to TRBJ2-1; D gene: possibly TRBD1, on 5 matching bases. This TCR was sampled from a woman aged 50-70 years with seronegative destructive rheumatoid arthritis. Read as DNA, the sequence is TGTGCCAGCAGTTTTGCAGGGTTTGGCTCCTACAATGAGCAGTTCTTC. This encodes CASSFAGFGSYNEQFF.